The clone carrying this T cell receptor (beta chain) came up many times. Antigen unknown. The data stem from a study of spatial heterogeneity in lung cancer. The study's findings and limits: The number of expanded tumor alpha and beta chains correlated with mutation number.

TCRdb analysed the 5' RACE reads with MiXCR anew, one entry per CDR3 protein. The sample comprises about 2,300 distinct CDR3 sequences, around a fifth of which are singletons, and more than 8% rests with the top ten. Time point defined: sample taken at primary tumor resection. The cohort: roughly 72 early-stage, untreated non-small cell lung cancer patients. J was trimmed by 5 bases and V by 4 bases; bases with no gene match: 4. The CDR3 contains 12 residues. CDR1 and CDR2 (germline): SQVTM, ANQGSEA. Material: lung tumor tissue, obtained at surgery. The chain links TRBV29-1 to TRBJ2-5; 7 nucleotides agree with TRBD1. The clonotype was recovered from a male donor with early-stage non-small cell lung cancer. The CDR3 protein is CSVGGQAETQYF. CDR3 nucleotide sequence: TGCAGCGTTGGAGGACAGGCGGAGACCCAGTACTTC. The entire variable domain, with the rest obtained from reference TRBV29-1 and TRBJ2-5, is as follows: SAVISQKPSRDICQRGTSLTIQCQVDSQVTMMFWYRQQPGQSLTLIATANQGSEATYESGFVIDKFPISRPNLTFSTLTVSNMSPEDSSIYLCSVGGQAETQYFGPGTRLLVL.